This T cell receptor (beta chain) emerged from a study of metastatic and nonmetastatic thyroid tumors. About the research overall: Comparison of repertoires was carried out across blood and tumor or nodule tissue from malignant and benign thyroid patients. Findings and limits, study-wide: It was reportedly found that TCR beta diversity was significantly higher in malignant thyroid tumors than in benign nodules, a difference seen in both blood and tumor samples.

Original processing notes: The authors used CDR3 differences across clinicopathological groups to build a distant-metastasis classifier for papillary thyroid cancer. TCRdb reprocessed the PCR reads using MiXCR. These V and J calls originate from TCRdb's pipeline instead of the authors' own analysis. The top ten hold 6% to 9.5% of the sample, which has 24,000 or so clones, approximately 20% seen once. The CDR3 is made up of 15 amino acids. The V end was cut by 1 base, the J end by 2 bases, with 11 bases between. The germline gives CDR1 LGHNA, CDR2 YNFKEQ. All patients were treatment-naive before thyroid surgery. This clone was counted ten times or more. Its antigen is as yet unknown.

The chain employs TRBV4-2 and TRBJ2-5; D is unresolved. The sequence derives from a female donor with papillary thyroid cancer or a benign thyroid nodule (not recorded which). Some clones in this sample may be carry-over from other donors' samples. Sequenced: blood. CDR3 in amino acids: CASSQGWRPQETQYF. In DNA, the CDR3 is TGTGCCAGCAGCCAAGGGTGGAGACCACAAGAGACCCAGTACTTC.